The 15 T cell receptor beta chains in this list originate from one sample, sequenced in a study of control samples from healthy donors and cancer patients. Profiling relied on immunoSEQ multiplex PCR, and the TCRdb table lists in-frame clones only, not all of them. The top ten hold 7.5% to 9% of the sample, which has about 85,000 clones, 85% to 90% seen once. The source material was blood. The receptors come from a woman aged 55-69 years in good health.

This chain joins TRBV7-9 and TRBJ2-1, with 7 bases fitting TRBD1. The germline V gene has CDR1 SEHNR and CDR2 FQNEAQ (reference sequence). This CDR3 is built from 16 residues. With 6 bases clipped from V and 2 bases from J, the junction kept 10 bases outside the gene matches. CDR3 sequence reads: CASRQGGSTTYNEQFF. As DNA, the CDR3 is TGTGCCAGCAGGCAAGGGGGCTCTACTACCTACAATGAGCAGTTCTTC.

The CDR3 bases are TGTGCCAGTAGTATAGGGGCACATAATAGCAATCAGCCCCAGCATTTT. This codes for CASSIGAHNSNQPQHF. This chain joins TRBV19 and TRBJ1-5; no clear D gene. Germline V lookup: CDR1 LNHDA, CDR2 SQIVND (reference sequence). Deletions cut 1 base from V and 0 bases from J, with 10 bases between. This CDR3 is 16 amino acids long.

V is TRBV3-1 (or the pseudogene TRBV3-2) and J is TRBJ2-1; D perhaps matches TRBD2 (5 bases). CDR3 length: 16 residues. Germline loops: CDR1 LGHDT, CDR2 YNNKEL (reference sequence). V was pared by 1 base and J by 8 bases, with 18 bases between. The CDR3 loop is CASSQVLSAPRDEQFF. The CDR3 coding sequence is TGTGCCAGCAGCCAAGTCCTTAGCGCACCTAGGGATGAGCAGTTCTTC.

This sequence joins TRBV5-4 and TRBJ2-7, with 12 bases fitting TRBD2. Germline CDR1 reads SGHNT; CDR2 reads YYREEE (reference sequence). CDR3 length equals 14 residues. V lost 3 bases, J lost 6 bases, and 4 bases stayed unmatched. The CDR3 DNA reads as TGTGCCAGCAGCTCGGGACTAGCGGGTTTCGAGCAGTACTTC. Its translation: CASSSGLAGFEQYF.

This CDR3 is CASSLRDGEGYGYTF. The DNA of the CDR3 is TGTGCCAGCAGCCTACGGGACGGGGAAGGCTATGGCTACACCTTC. The V gene is TRBV13, the J gene TRBJ1-2; weak D call: TRBD1 (5 bases). The germline CDR1 and CDR2 sequences are PRHDT and FYEKMQ (reference sequence). CDR3 length: 15 residues. V gave up 5 bases and J gave up 4 bases, with 17 bases separating them.

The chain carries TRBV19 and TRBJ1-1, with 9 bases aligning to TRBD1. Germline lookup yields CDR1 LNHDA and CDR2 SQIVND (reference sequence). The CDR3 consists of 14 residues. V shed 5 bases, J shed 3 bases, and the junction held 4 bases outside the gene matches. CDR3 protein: CASSEQGAHTEAFF. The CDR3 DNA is TGTGCCAGTAGTGAACAGGGGGCCCACACTGAAGCTTTCTTT.

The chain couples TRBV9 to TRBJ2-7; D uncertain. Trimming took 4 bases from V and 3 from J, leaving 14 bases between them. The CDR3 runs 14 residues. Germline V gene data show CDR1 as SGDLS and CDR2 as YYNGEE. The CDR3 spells CASSPGGPLYEQYF. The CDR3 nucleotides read TGTGCCAGCAGCCCCGGCGGCCCCCTCTACGAGCAGTACTTC.

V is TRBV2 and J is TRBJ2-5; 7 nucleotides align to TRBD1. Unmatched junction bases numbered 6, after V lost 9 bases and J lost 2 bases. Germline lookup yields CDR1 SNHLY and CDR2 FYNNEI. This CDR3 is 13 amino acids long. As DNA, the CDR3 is TGTGCCAGAAGTTGGACAGGTCAAGAGACCCAGTACTTC. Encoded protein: CARSWTGQETQYF.

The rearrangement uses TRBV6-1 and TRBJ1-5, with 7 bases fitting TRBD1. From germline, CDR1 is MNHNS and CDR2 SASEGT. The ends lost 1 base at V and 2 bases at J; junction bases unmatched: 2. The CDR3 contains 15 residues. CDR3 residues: CASSEVGTGNQPQHF. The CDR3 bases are TGTGCCAGCAGTGAAGTTGGGACAGGCAATCAGCCCCAGCATTTT.

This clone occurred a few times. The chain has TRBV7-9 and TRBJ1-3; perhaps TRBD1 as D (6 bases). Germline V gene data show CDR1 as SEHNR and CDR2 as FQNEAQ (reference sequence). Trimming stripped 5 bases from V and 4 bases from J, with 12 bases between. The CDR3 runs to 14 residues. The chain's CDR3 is CASSPKGGGNTIYF. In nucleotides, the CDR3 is TGTGCCAGCAGCCCGAAGGGGGGAGGAAACACCATATATTTT.

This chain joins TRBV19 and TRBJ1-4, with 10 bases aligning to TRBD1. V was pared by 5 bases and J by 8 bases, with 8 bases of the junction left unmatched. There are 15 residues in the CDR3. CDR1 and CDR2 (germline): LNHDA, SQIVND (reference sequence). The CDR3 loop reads CASSPLGTGAEKLFF. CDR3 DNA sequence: TGTGCCAGTAGTCCCTTGGGGACAGGGGCCGAAAAACTGTTTTTT. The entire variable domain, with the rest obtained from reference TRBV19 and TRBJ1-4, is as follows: DGGITQSPKYLFRKEGQNVTLSCEQNLNHDAMYWYRQDPGQGLRLIYYSQIVNDFQKGDIAEGYSVSREKKESFPLTVTSAQKNPTAFYLCASSPLGTGAEKLFFGSGTQLSVL.

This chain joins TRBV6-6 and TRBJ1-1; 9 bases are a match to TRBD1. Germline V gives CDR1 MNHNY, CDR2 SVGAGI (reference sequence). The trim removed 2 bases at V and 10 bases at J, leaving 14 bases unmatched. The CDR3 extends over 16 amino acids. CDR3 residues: CASSYLPGTGPQLAFF. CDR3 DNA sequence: TGTGCCAGCAGTTACCTGCCCGGGACAGGGCCTCAGTTAGCTTTCTTT.

The CDR3 nucleotides are TGCGCCAGCAGCTTGATGGGGGGCTGGGGCACTGAAGCTTTCTTT. This encodes CASSLMGGWGTEAFF. The rearrangement joins TRBV5-1 to TRBJ1-1, with a weak D call TRBD1 (6 bases). Germline V CDR1 and CDR2: SGHRS, YFSETQ. V lost 1 base and J 4 bases, leaving 14 bases between the germline ends. The CDR3 extends over 15 amino acids.

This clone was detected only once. The CDR3 DNA is TGCGCCAGCAGCCGGGACAGGGGTTACAATGAGCAGTTCTTC. It yields the protein CASSRDRGYNEQFF. V gene TRBV5-1 combines with J gene TRBJ2-1, with 10 bases lining up with TRBD1. V lost 4 bases to trimming and J lost 4 bases; unmatched junction nucleotides: 2. CDR3 size: 14 residues. Germline assignment: CDR1 SGHRS and CDR2 YFSETQ.

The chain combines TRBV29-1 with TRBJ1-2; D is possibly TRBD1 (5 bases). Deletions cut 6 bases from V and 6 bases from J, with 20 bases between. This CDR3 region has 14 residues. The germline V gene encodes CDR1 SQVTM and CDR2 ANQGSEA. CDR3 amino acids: CSVDPPRLQDGYTF. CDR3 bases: TGCAGCGTCGACCCGCCGCGTTTACAGGATGGCTACACCTTC.